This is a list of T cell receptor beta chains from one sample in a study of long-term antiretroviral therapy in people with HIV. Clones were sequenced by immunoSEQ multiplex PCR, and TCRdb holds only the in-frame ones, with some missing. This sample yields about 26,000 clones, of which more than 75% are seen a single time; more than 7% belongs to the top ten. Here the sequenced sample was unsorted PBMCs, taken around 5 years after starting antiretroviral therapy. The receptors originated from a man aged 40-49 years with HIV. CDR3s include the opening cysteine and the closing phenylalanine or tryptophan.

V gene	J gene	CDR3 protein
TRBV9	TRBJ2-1	CASSEQSGGKFF
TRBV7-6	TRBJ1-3	CASSIGQLTSGNTIYF
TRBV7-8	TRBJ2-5	CASSLGGGARETQYF
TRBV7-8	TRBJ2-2	CASSLALRQGAQNSYTGELFF
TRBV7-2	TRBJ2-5	CASSSEGRKETQYF
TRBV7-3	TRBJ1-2	CASSSSRDSLYGYTF
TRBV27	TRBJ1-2	CASSPGQRGYGYTF
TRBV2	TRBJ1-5	CASSENSNQPQHF
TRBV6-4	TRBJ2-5	CASSETGSGGKTQYF
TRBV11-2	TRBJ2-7	CASSLVRDHEQYF
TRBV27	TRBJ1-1	CASSLGPGRQNTEAFF
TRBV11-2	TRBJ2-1	CASSPRGQGDNEQFF
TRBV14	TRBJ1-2	CASSPGTVYGYTF
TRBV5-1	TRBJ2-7	CASSFSSIAEQYF
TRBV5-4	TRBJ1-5	CASSSPQALGGNQPQHF
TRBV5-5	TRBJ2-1	CASSLAPDLSGEQFF
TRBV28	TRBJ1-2	CASSGPYGYTF
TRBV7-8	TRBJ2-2	CASSLVITSGELFF
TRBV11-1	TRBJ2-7	CASSFSGGPSYEQYF
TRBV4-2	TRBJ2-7	CASSQSGTGGYEQYF
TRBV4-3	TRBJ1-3	CASSQEVDTSAGNTIYF
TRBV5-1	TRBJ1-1	CASWDRGGTEAFF
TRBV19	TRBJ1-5	CASSPDRGFYQPQHF
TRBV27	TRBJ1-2	CASSRSAGDDGYTF
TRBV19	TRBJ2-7	CASSPGTQSYEQYF
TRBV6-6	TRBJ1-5	CASSYSGYSNQPQHF
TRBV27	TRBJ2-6	CATRSSPSGANVLTF
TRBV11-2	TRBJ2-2	CASSLGTGELFF
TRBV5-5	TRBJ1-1	CASSLEGQGNTEAFF
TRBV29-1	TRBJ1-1	CSVEDLVQGWVGTEAFF
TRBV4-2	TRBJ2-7	CASSQEASGRTLTYEQYF
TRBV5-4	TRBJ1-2	CASSLAGGESYTF
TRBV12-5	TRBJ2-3	CASGLTPQFQDTQYF
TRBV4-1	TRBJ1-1	CASSPRQNTEAFF
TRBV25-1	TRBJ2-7	CASSDSGRGHEQYF
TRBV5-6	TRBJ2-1	CASSAYRVNNEQFF
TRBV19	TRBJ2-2	CASSAPGPNTGELFF
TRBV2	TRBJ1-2	CASSGGTDGYTF
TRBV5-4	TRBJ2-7	CASSLPPTYEQYF
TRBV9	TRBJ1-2	CASSVGQVDHGYTF
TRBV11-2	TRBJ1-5	CASSSQSGGNQPQHF
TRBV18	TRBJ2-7	CASSPSLKGENEQYF